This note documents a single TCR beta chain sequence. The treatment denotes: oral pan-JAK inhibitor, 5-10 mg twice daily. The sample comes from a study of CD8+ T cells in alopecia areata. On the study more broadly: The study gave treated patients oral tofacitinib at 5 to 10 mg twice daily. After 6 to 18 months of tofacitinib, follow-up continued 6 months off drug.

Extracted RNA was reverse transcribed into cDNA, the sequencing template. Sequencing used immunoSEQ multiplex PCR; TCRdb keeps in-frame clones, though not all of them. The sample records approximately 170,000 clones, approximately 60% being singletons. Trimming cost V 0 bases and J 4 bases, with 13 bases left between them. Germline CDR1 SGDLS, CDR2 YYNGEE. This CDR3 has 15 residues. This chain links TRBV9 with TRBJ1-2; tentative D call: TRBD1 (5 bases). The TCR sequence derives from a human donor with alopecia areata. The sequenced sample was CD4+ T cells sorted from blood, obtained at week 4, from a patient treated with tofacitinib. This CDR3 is CASSVDGGSPYGYTF. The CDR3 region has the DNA TGTGCCAGCAGCGTAGACGGGGGATCACCCTATGGCTACACCTTC.